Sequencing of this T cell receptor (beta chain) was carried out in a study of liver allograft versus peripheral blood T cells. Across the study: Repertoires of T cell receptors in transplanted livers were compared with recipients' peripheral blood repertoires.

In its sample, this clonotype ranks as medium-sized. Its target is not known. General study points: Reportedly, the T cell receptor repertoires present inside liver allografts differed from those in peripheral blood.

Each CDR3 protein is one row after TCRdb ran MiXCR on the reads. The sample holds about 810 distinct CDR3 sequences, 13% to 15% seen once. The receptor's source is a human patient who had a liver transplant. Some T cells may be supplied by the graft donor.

This chain's CDR3 is CASSPPMGTDTQYF. CDR3 nucleotide sequence: TGTGCCAGCTCACCACCTATGGGCACAGATACGCAGTATTTT. The chain employs TRBV18 and TRBJ2-3, with D unresolved. This CDR3 contains 14 residues. V was clipped by 0 bases and J by 1 base, with 5 bases between them. CDR1 KGHSH and CDR2 LQKENI come from the germline V gene.